This T cell receptor (beta chain) originates from a study of T cell responses to AZD1222 COVID-19 vaccine. The protocol was immunoSEQ multiplex PCR, while the TCRdb copy is restricted to in-frame clones and leaves out a portion. The sample lists around 150,000 clones; approximately 90% were seen once. The study pooled second doses at about 4 or about 12 weeks. The V end was cut by 5 bases, the J end by 1 base, with 11 bases between. This CDR3 is built from 14 residues. Germline CDR1 is LNHDA and CDR2 is SQIVND (reference sequence). Study-wide points: At study baseline, merely six AZD1222 recipients were seropositive. Donors, mostly white British, included more females; clonal diversity was possibly underestimated. Spike-specific TCR repertoires showed rising breadth and depth after two AZD1222 doses.

On this clone itself: The antigen is unknown.

The TCR was taken from an adult who received the AZD1222 COVID-19 vaccine. Material: peripheral blood, obtained 28 days after the second AZD1222 dose. This chain joins TRBV19 and TRBJ1-1; D is possibly TRBD1 (5 bases). Here the CDR3 reads CASSLGLQNTEAFF. The CDR3 bases are TGTGCCAGTAGTTTGGGGCTGCAGAACACTGAAGCTTTCTTT.